This T cell receptor (beta chain) was sequenced for a study of T-cell reconstitution after alpha-beta-depleted transplantation in children (dated by TCRdb to 2015 to 2016). Broadly, across the study: T-cell immune reconstitution after TCRalphabeta/CD19-depleted allogeneic hematopoietic cell transplantation in children was quantitatively tracked in the study by means of TCR repertoire profiling. General study outcomes and caveats: In some patients, high TCRbeta diversity at day 60 was attributed to recipient T cells and intrathymic progenitors that had survived conditioning. The apparently early alphabetaT-cell count recovery about two months after transplant was reportedly dependent on only several hundred rapidly expanded clones derived from non-depleted graft cells. The frequencies of hyperexpanded clones fell over the following months, and after one year, T-cell counts and TCRbeta diversity were mostly attributed to newly produced T cells.

Taken from cysteine to phenylalanine, the CDR3 has 15 residues. Only the CDR3 DNA is retained, 45 bases long and in frame from the first base. V lost 3 bases and J lost 10 bases, and the count of bases not matched to a germline gene is 10. Taken with the paper, the label for treatment or condition translates to: allogeneic hematopoietic cell transplantation with graft depleted of TCRalphabeta T cells and CD19 B cells. TCRalphabeta/CD19-depleted allogeneic hematopoietic cell grafts were given to the transplant recipients, all of whom were children. Library method: PCR. Sequencing relied on an Illumina HiSeq 2500. To normalize quantification of the TCRbeta repertoire, the TCR libraries were built with molecular barcoding that relied on unique molecular identifiers. In-frame beta chains were kept once TCRdb had trimmed the public reads at Q25 with fastp and called clones with MiXCR. Rows matching on CDR3 protein sequence are summarized as one entry with the most common DNA and genes. The table for this sample lists about 97,000 distinct CDR3 sequences; approximately 8% of them were counted only once. The ten largest clones take up about 16% of the sample.

This clonotype was detected many times. This receptor's antigen is unknown. No much larger clone is present one base from it, and per-base qualities are unavailable. The sequence joins TRBV12-3 or TRBV12-4 to TRBJ1-4, with 8 bases aligning to TRBD1. The specimen was PBMCs, collected before TCRalphabeta/CD19-depleted stem cell transplant. The sequence derives from a boy aged 2-15 years with acute lymphoblastic leukemia, due to receive a stem cell transplant. CDR3 protein: CASSFTGQGGGKLFF. The nucleotide sequence is TGTGCCAGCAGTTTCACAGGACAGGGCGGCGGAAAACTGTTTTTT.